This TCR beta chain was recovered during a study of blood T cell repertoires in COVID-19. Authors' analysis steps: Nucleated cell counts were estimated from reference gene primer amplification. Some clones are missing from TCRdb's copy, which holds only in-frame ones; the method was immunoSEQ multiplex PCR. D and trimming were read from the DNA, whereas the V and J calls and clone size are those reported in that table. Of 35,000 to 50,000 clones listed, about 86% are singletons. The sample was peripheral blood. The sequence derives from an elderly woman with acute or convalescent COVID-19.

The DNA of the CDR3 is TGTGCCAGCAGTGAAAGGGGGACAGCGGGAGGGCCCTACGAGCAGTACTTC. This sequence encodes CASSERGTAGGPYEQYF. The rearrangement links TRBV2 to TRBJ2-7, with 10 bases aligning to TRBD2. Looked up from germline, CDR1 is SNHLY and CDR2 is FYNNEI. The CDR3 sequence is 17 residues long. The V and J ends lost 2 bases and 2 bases, in that order; junction bases with no gene match: 9.